The rows below give T cell receptor beta chains drawn from one sample of a study of metastatic and nonmetastatic thyroid tumors. TCRdb called clones again from the PCR reads with MiXCR. This sample carries some 21,000 clones, approximately 14% of them seen once, and the ten largest clones take under 20%. The specimen sequenced was blood. The receptors shown here come from a female donor with papillary thyroid cancer or a benign thyroid nodule (not recorded which). Some clones in this sample may be carry-over from other donors' samples. The CDR3 runs from the conserved cysteine through the conserved F or W. Each record gives: CDR3 DNA, CDR3 protein, V gene, clone size, D gene, J gene. The D gene is left open where the match is weak. Clone size is stated in some rows and not others, as once, few, many or a class when expanded.

CDR3 DNA: TGTGCCAGCAGCTTAAGCTTCGTAAATCAGCCCCAGCATTTT
CDR3 protein: CASSLSFVNQPQHF
V gene: TRBV7-9
clone size: many
D gene: -
J gene: TRBJ1-5

CDR3 DNA: TGCAGTGCTAGCTCCTACGAGCAGTACTTC
CDR3 protein: CSASSYEQYF
V gene: TRBV20-1
clone size: many
D gene: -
J gene: TRBJ2-7

CDR3 DNA: TGTGCCAGCAGCCAAGATCCTGGCAGTAACTACGAGCAGTACTTC
CDR3 protein: CASSQDPGSNYEQYF
V gene: TRBV4-2
clone size: once
D gene: -
J gene: TRBJ2-7

CDR3 DNA: TGTGCCTGGGGGACCACTTACAATGAGCAGTTCTTC
CDR3 protein: CAWGTTYNEQFF
V gene: TRBV30
clone size: -
D gene: -
J gene: TRBJ2-1

CDR3 DNA: TGCGCCAGCAGCCGCGGGACAGGGGGCGAATATTATAATTCACCCCTCCACTTT
CDR3 protein: CASSRGTGGEYYNSPLHF
V gene: TRBV5-1
clone size: many
D gene: TRBD1
J gene: TRBJ1-6

CDR3 DNA: TGTGCCAGCAGCGCAAGACAGGGGGCAACAGATACGCAGTATTTT
CDR3 protein: CASSARQGATDTQYF
V gene: TRBV9
clone size: many
D gene: TRBD1
J gene: TRBJ2-3

CDR3 DNA: TGTGCCAGCAGTTCGCCCCTACTAGCGGGAGGTACAGATACGCAGTATTTT
CDR3 protein: CASSSPLLAGGTDTQYF
V gene: TRBV28
clone size: many
D gene: TRBD2
J gene: TRBJ2-3

CDR3 DNA: TGTGCTAGTGGTCCCACCCAGGGGCGTGAAAAACTGTTTTTT
CDR3 protein: CASGPTQGREKLFF
V gene: TRBV12-5
clone size: -
D gene: -
J gene: TRBJ1-4

CDR3 DNA: TGTGCCAGCAGTTACTACTATGGAAACACCATGTATTTT
CDR3 protein: CASSYYYGNTMYF
V gene: TRBV12-3/TRBV12-4
clone size: -
D gene: -
J gene: TRBJ1-3

CDR3 DNA: TGCGCCAGCAGCTTGTATGCCCAAGGGAACACTGAAGCTTTCTTT
CDR3 protein: CASSLYAQGNTEAFF
V gene: TRBV5-1
clone size: many
D gene: -
J gene: TRBJ1-1

CDR3 DNA: TGTGCCAGCAGAGCCACCTCGGGACTAAACAATGAGCAGTTCTTC
CDR3 protein: CASRATSGLNNEQFF
V gene: TRBV6-1
clone size: many
D gene: TRBD2
J gene: TRBJ2-1

CDR3 DNA: TGTGCCAGCAGTGCCGGGACAGGTGCCTACGAGCAGTACTTC
CDR3 protein: CASSAGTGAYEQYF
V gene: TRBV25-1
clone size: -
D gene: TRBD1
J gene: TRBJ2-7

CDR3 DNA: TGCAGTGCAACACCGGGATCCCTAGGGGGGCAGTTCTTC
CDR3 protein: CSATPGSLGGQFF
V gene: TRBV20-1
clone size: many
D gene: -
J gene: TRBJ2-1

CDR3 DNA: TGTGCTAGTGTTCTATATTCCGGGACACCCTCCTACGAGCAGTACTTC
CDR3 protein: CASVLYSGTPSYEQYF
V gene: TRBV12-5
clone size: few
D gene: -
J gene: TRBJ2-7

CDR3 DNA: TGCAGTGCTAGACGGCCTAGCGGGGCCACAGATACGCAGTATTTT
CDR3 protein: CSARRPSGATDTQYF
V gene: TRBV20-1
clone size: medium-sized
D gene: TRBD2
J gene: TRBJ2-3

CDR3 DNA: TGTGCCAGCAGCCTAGGGACACCCTGGAGCTATAATTCACCCCTCCACTTT
CDR3 protein: CASSLGTPWSYNSPLHF
V gene: TRBV11-1
clone size: -
D gene: -
J gene: TRBJ1-6

CDR3 DNA: TGTGCCAGCAGTCCTCGGACAGTCCAAGAGACCCAGTACTTC
CDR3 protein: CASSPRTVQETQYF
V gene: TRBV27
clone size: many
D gene: -
J gene: TRBJ2-5

CDR3 DNA: TGTGCCAGCAGCCCCGAGACACAGAACACTGAAGCTTTCTTT
CDR3 protein: CASSPETQNTEAFF
V gene: TRBV7-8
clone size: -
D gene: -
J gene: TRBJ1-1

CDR3 DNA: TGCGCCAGCAGTGTGGGTGCAAGGGGACAGCGGAGCTCCTATAATTCACCCCTCCACTTT
CDR3 protein: CASSVGARGQRSSYNSPLHF
V gene: TRBV10-2
clone size: many
D gene: TRBD1
J gene: TRBJ1-6

CDR3 DNA: TGTGCCTGGAGGGGCTGGGGGGCAGATACGCAGTATTTT
CDR3 protein: CAWRGWGADTQYF
V gene: TRBV30
clone size: many
D gene: -
J gene: TRBJ2-3

CDR3 DNA: TGTGCCAGCAGGGGACCGACCTTACGGGATGGCTACACCTTC
CDR3 protein: CASRGPTLRDGYTF
V gene: TRBV7-9
clone size: many
D gene: -
J gene: TRBJ1-2

CDR3 DNA: TGTGCCAGCGGAACCCTCTTACAGGGGCCCCAAGAGACCCAGTACTTC
CDR3 protein: CASGTLLQGPQETQYF
V gene: TRBV25-1
clone size: many
D gene: TRBD1
J gene: TRBJ2-5

CDR3 DNA: TGTGCCAGCAGCCCCAGGGCGGTTGGCTACGAGCAGTACTTC
CDR3 protein: CASSPRAVGYEQYF
V gene: TRBV12-3/TRBV12-4
clone size: -
D gene: -
J gene: TRBJ2-7

CDR3 DNA: TGTGCCAGCAGTTTAATTGGGCTAAGCTCCTACAATGAGCAGTTCTTC
CDR3 protein: CASSLIGLSSYNEQFF
V gene: TRBV28
clone size: medium-sized
D gene: -
J gene: TRBJ2-1

CDR3 DNA: TGCGCCAGCAGCCAAGGGGTGGGGGTGTTGGACAATGAGCAGTTCTTC
CDR3 protein: CASSQGVGVLDNEQFF
V gene: TRBV4-3
clone size: few
D gene: -
J gene: TRBJ2-1

CDR3 DNA: TGTGCCAGCAGTGTAATCTCTGGGGCCAGGGATGAGCAGTTCTTC
CDR3 protein: CASSVISGARDEQFF
V gene: TRBV28
clone size: -
D gene: -
J gene: TRBJ2-1

CDR3 DNA: TGTGCCAGCAGCACCGGGAGGGCGTCCGAGCAGTACTTC
CDR3 protein: CASSTGRASEQYF
V gene: TRBV11-2
clone size: many
D gene: TRBD2
J gene: TRBJ2-7

CDR3 DNA: TGTGCCAGCAGCCACCGGGGGAATCCATACGAGCAGTACTTC
CDR3 protein: CASSHRGNPYEQYF
V gene: TRBV14
clone size: many
D gene: -
J gene: TRBJ2-7

CDR3 DNA: TGTGCCAGCAGTTTAGGACCTGAAGTTGGGCAAGAGACCCAGTACTTC
CDR3 protein: CASSLGPEVGQETQYF
V gene: TRBV12-3/TRBV12-4
clone size: many
D gene: -
J gene: TRBJ2-5

CDR3 DNA: TGCAGTGCTAGAACCAACCCCGGGGAGCTGTTTTTT
CDR3 protein: CSARTNPGELFF
V gene: TRBV20-1
clone size: many
D gene: -
J gene: TRBJ2-2

CDR3 DNA: TGTGCCAGCAGCTTAGTTTCAGGGGCCGATAATGAAAAACTGTTTTTT
CDR3 protein: CASSLVSGADNEKLFF
V gene: TRBV7-2
clone size: -
D gene: -
J gene: TRBJ1-4